The 4 T cell receptor beta chains presented below share a single source sample, sequenced in a study of Ad26.COV2.S vaccination and SARS-CoV-2 variants (dated by TCRdb to the early 2020s). What the treatment or condition label conveys for this sample: about 20 received Ad26.COV2.S at low or high dose, single or two shots; five or six received placebo; per-sample allocation not given. For vaccine and placebo recipients, the sequenced repertoires came from samples collected on day 63 after the first injection. The library was obtained by the immunoSEQ multiplex PCR assay. TCRdb stores this immuneACCESS table with in-frame sequences only. Part of the clones is absent; in the studies checked, under half of the shortfall reflects unresolved V genes, and no reason is known for the rest. The sample table contains more than 300,000 clones; only one count was recorded for 88% of them. The biggest ten clones account for approximately 5.9% of the sample.

The input for sequencing was peripheral blood, taken in a trial of Ad26.COV2.S vaccine versus placebo. The receptors were gathered from a person aged 18 to 59 who received the Ad26.COV2.S COVID-19 vaccine or a placebo.

This chain joins TRBV6-5 and TRBJ2-3, with 7 bases that match TRBD1. The CDR3 contains 13 residues. CDR1 is MNHEY and CDR2 is SVGAGI in the germline V gene. The junction had 9 bases not matched to a gene; V was cut back by 6 bases and J by 9 bases. The CDR3 DNA is TGTGCCAGCAGACCTGTTCGACAGGGAACGCAGTATTTT. Its translation is CASRPVRQGTQYF.

This sequence joins TRBV18 and TRBJ1-5; 7 nucleotides align to TRBD1. Trimming cost V 1 base and J 3 bases; bases outside gene matches: 18. This CDR3 spans 20 amino acids. The germline V gene encodes CDR1 KGHSH and CDR2 LQKENI. The CDR3 coding sequence is TGTGCCAGCTCACCACGTTTGGTTTCCGGGACAGTAGGCGACAATCAGCCCCAGCATTTT. Protein sequence: CASSPRLVSGTVGDNQPQHF.

The chain employs TRBV5-5 and TRBJ1-1; possibly TRBD1 for D (5 bases). The germline gives CDR1 SGHKS, CDR2 YYEKEE (reference sequence). Trimming removed 0 bases from V and 0 bases from J, with 9 bases in between. This CDR3 region has 15 residues. For the CDR3, the DNA is TGTGCCAGCAGCTTGGCCGGGACTCTGAACACTGAAGCTTTCTTT. It specifies CASSLAGTLNTEAFF.

V and J are TRBV27 and TRBJ2-7; D not resolved. The CDR3 loop spans 14 amino acids. The V gene lost 6 bases and the J gene lost 2 bases, with 14 bases spanning the gap. Germline CDR1 and CDR2: MNHEY and SMNVEV (reference sequence). CDR3 sequence (DNA): TGTGCCAGCAGCCTATTGGAGAGTCCCTACGAGCAGTACTTC. Its protein product is CASSLLESPYEQYF.